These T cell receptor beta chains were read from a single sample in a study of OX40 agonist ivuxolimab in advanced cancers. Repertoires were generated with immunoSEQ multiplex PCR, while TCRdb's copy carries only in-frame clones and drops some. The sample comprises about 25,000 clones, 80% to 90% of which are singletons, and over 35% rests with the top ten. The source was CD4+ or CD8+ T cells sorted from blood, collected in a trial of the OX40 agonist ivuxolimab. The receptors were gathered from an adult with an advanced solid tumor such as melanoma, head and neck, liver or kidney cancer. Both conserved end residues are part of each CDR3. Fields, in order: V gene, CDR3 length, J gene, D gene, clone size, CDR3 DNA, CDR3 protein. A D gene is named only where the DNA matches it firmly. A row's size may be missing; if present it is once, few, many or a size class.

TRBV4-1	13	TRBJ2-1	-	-	TGCGCCAGCAGCCAAGATAGTGGTTGGTGGCAGTTCTTC	CASSQDSGWWQFF
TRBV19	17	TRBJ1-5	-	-	TGTGCCAGTACCATCAACGGGGGGGATTATAGCAATCAGCCCCAGCATTTT	CASTINGGDYSNQPQHF
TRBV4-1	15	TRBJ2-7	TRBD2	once	TGCGCCAGCAGCCAAGAACGGGCGGGAGGCTACGAGCAGTACTTC	CASSQERAGGYEQYF
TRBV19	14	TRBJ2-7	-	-	TGTGCCAGTAGTACCTCGGCAGGGCACTACGAGCAGTACTTC	CASSTSAGHYEQYF
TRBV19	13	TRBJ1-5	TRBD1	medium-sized	TGTGCCAGCCAAACAGGGGGCAATCAGCCCCAGCATTTT	CASQTGGNQPQHF
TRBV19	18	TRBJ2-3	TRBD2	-	TGTGCCAGTAGTATACAGCTAGCGGGAGGTTTTCTCACAGATACGCAGTATTTT	CASSIQLAGGFLTDTQYF
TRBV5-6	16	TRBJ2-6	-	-	TGTGCCAGCAGCGTTGTCACCGGATCTGGGGCCAACGTCCTGACTTTC	CASSVVTGSGANVLTF
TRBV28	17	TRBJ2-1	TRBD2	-	TGTGCCAGCAGTGTCTGGACTAGCGGGAGCACATACAATGAGCAGTTCTTC	CASSVWTSGSTYNEQFF
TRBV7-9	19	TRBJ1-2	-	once	TGTGCCAGCAGCTTAGCCTCGTCGGGGGGCCCTCCTTCCTATTATGGCTACACCTTC	CASSLASSGGPPSYYGYTF
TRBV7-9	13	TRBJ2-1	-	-	TGTGCCAGCAGCTTAGAGGAACGATTGGAGCAGTTCTTC	CASSLEERLEQFF
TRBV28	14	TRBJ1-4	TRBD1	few	TGTGCCGCAGCCCGACAGGGAGCCACAGAAAAACTGTTTTTT	CAAARQGATEKLFF
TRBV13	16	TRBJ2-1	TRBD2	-	TGTGCCAGCAGCCTTAGGGGACTAGCGGACTACAATGAGCAGTTCTTC	CASSLRGLADYNEQFF
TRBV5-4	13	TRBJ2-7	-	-	TGTGCCAGCATTGGGACCGAAAACTACGAGCAGTACTTC	CASIGTENYEQYF
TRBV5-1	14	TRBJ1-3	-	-	TGCGCCAGCGTTCTGGTCGACTCTGGAAACACCATATATTTT	CASVLVDSGNTIYF
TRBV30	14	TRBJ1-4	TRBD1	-	TGTGCCTGGAGTATCGGACAGGGTAATGAAAAACTGTTTTTT	CAWSIGQGNEKLFF
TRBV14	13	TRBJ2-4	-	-	TGTGCCAGCAGCCGAGGACAGAAAAACATTCAGTACTTC	CASSRGQKNIQYF
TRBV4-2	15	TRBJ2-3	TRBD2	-	TGTGCCAGCAGCCAAACTAGCGGGATCACAGATACGCAGTATTTT	CASSQTSGITDTQYF
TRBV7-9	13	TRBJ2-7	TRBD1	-	TGTGCCAGCAGCTTACGGGACAGCTACGAGCAGTACTTC	CASSLRDSYEQYF
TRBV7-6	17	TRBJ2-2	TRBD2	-	TGTGCCAGCAGCTCCTCGGGGGGGCCGTTTAGCACCGGGGAGCTGTTTTTT	CASSSSGGPFSTGELFF
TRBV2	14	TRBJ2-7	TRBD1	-	TGTGCCAGCAGCCCGGACAGGGGGCCGTACGAGCAGTACTTC	CASSPDRGPYEQYF
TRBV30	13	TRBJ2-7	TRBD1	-	TGTGCCTGGAGTGTCCAAGGACAGGGCCGAAAGTACTTC	CAWSVQGQGRKYF
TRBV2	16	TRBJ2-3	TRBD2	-	TGTGCCAGCTCCCAGCGGGGGGGCCTTGGCACAGATACGCAGTATTTT	CASSQRGGLGTDTQYF
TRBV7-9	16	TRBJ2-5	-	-	TGTGCCAGCAGCTTGACGACTGGCGGGGACCAAGAGACCCAGTACTTC	CASSLTTGGDQETQYF
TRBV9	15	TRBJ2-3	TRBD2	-	TGTGCCAGCAGCGCCGTAGCGGGGGGCACAGATACGCAGTATTTT	CASSAVAGGTDTQYF
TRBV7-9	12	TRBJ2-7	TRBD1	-	TGTGCCAGCAGCCAACAGGGGGGCGAGCAGTACTTC	CASSQQGGEQYF
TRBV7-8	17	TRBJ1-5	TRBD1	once	TGTGCCAGCAGCTTAGCGCTAGGGGACAGTAGCAATCAGCCCCAGCATTTT	CASSLALGDSSNQPQHF
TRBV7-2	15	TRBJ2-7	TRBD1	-	TGTGCCAGCACCCTCTCCGGCGCAGGGGGATACGAGCAGTACTTC	CASTLSGAGGYEQYF
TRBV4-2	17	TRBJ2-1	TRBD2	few	TGTGCCAGCAGCCAAGATGGACTAGCGGGAGGGAAGTATGAGCAGTTCTTC	CASSQDGLAGGKYEQFF
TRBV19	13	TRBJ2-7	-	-	TGTGCCAGTAGCCTAGATCCTTCCTACGAGCAGTACTTC	CASSLDPSYEQYF
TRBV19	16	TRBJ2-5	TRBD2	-	TGTGCCAGTAGTATTTGGATTAGCGGGGGCCAAGAGACCCAGTACTTC	CASSIWISGGQETQYF
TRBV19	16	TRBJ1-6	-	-	TGTGCCAGTAGTATTGGACAGAGCTCCTATAATTCACCCCTCCACTTT	CASSIGQSSYNSPLHF
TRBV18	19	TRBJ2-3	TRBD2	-	TGTGCCAGCTCACCACCGTGGACTAGCGGGGGGGACGACACAGATACGCAGTATTTT	CASSPPWTSGGDDTDTQYF
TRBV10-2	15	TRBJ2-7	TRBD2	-	TGCGCCAGCAGTCTGAGCGGGAGCCTAAGCCACGAGCAGTACTTC	CASSLSGSLSHEQYF
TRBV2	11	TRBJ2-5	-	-	TGTGCCAGCGGAACCGGGACTCAGCAGTACTTC	CASGTGTQQYF
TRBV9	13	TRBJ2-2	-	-	TGTGCCAGCAGCGATAGGAACACCGGGGAGCTGTTTTTT	CASSDRNTGELFF
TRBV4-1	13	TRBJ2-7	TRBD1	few	TGCGCCAGCAGCCCGACAGGGTCGGGCGAGCAGTACTTC	CASSPTGSGEQYF
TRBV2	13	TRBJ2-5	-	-	TGTGCCAGCACCGGGACTCTCCAAGAGACCCAGTACTTC	CASTGTLQETQYF
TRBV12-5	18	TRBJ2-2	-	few	TGTGCTAGTGGTTTGGTACTGACAGGCGAGATGAACACCGGGGAGCTGTTTTTT	CASGLVLTGEMNTGELFF
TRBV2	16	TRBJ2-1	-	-	TGTGCCAGCAGTCAGCCGGGACAAACCTCCTACAATGAGCAGTTCTTC	CASSQPGQTSYNEQFF
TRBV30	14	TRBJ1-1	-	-	TGTGCCTGGAGCCCGGGACTGATAAACACTGAAGCTTTCTTT	CAWSPGLINTEAFF
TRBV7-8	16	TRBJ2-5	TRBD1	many	TGTGCCAGCAGCTCAACGCGGGACAGGGAATCGGAGACCCAGTACTTC	CASSSTRDRESETQYF
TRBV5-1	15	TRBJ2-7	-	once	TGCGCCAGCTGCCAGACATCGGATGGACTATACGAGCAGTACTTC	CASCQTSDGLYEQYF
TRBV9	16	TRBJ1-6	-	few	TGTGCCAGCAGCGCCACAGGGTACCCCTATAATTCACCCCTCCACTTT	CASSATGYPYNSPLHF
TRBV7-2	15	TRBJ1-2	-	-	TGTGCCAGCAGCTTAGGGCAGGGTATGGTCTATGGCTACACCTTC	CASSLGQGMVYGYTF